One T cell receptor (beta chain) is described in this entry. The target antigen is unknown. Time point denoted: baseline, week 1 (first vaccination visit). Treatment denoted: pre-vaccination baseline after standard-of-care therapy. The data were obtained in a study of a mutant IDH1 vaccine in newly diagnosed glioma. The ends were cut back, 5 bases at V and 0 bases at J, with 14 bases in the middle. The CDR3 length is 16 residues. Germline lookup yields CDR1 WNHNN and CDR2 SYGVQD (reference sequence). Study-wide findings and caveats: Pseudoprogression seemingly bore no relation to changes in top peripheral T cell clonotypes.

Method: immunoSEQ multiplex PCR; TCRdb's copy keeps in-frame clones and lacks some. The sample shows roughly 15,000 clones, approximately 92% of them seen only once. The sequence was obtained from a woman aged 40 to 50 with glioma. Some clones in this sample may be carry-over from other donors' samples. V is TRBV10-1 and J is TRBJ2-1; a possible D gene is TRBD1 (6 bases). The sample consisted of PBMCs, taken from a glioma patient treated with radiotherapy, temozolomide or both. The CDR3 DNA reads TGCGCCAGCAGTCTCAGAGGGACACCCTCCTACAATGAGCAGTTCTTC. This translates into CASSLRGTPSYNEQFF.